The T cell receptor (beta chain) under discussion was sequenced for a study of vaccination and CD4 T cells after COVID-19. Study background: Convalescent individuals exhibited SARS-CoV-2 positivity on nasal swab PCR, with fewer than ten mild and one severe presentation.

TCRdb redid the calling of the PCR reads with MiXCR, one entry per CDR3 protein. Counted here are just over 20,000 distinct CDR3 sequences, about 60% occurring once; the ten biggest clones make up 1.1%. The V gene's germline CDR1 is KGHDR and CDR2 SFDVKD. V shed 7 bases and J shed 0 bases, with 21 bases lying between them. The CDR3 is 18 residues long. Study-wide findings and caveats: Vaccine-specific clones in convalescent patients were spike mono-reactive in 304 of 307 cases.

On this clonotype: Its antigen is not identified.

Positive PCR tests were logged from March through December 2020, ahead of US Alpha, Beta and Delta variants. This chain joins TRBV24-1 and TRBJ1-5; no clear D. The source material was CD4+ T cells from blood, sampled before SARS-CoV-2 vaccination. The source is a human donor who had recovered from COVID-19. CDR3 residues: CATRRTTGDRYSNQPQHF. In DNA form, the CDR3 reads TGTGCCACCAGGAGAACAACCGGAGACCGTTATAGCAATCAGCCCCAGCATTTT.